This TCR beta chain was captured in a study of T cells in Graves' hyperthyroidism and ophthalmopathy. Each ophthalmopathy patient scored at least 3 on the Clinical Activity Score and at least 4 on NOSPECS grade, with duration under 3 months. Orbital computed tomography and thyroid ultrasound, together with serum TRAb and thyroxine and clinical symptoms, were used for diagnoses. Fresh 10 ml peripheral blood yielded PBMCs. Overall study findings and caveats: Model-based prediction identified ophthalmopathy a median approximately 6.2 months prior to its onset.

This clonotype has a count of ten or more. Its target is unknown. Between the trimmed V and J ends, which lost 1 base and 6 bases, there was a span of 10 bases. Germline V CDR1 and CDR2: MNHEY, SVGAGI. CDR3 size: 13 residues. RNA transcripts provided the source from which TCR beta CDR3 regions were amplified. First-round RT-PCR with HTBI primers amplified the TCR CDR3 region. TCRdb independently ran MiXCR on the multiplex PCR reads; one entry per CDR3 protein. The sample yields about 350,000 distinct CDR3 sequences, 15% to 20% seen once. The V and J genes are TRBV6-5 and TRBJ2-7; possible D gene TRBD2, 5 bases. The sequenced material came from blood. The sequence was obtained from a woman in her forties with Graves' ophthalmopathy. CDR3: CASSYYIGGEQYF. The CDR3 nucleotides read TGTGCCAGCAGTTACTATATCGGAGGCGAGCAGTACTTC.